A single sample is the source of the 24 T cell receptor beta chains below, sequenced in a study of shared clonotypes between healthy human individuals. Measured with immunoSEQ multiplex PCR; TCRdb has only the in-frame clones, and not every one. This sample has approximately 500,000 clones, with around 96% found just once. Specimen: naive CD4+ T cells sorted from blood. This sample's subset: CD45RA+ positively selected. The receptors originated from a woman aged 25 to 45 in good health.

This rearrangement joins TRBV10-1 to TRBJ2-3, with D unresolved. The CDR3 extends over 13 amino acids. V was clipped by 5 bases and J by 2 bases, with 8 bases between them. Germline CDR1 is WNHNN and CDR2 is SYGVQD (reference sequence). The CDR3 DNA reads TGCGCCAGCAGTAGACAAGTCACAGATACGCAGTATTTT. Amino acids: CASSRQVTDTQYF.

The rearrangement links TRBV15 to TRBJ1-2, with D unclear. Trimming pared 0 bases from V and 8 bases from J, leaving 13 bases between. The germline V gene has CDR1 LNHNV and CDR2 YYDKDF (reference sequence). This CDR3 has 14 residues. The CDR3 sequence is CATSREIDAGGYTF. The CDR3 nucleotides are TGTGCCACCAGCAGAGAGATTGACGCGGGAGGCTACACCTTC.

This chain joins TRBV18 and TRBJ1-1, with 11 bases aligning to TRBD1. Trimming took 3 bases from V and 3 from J; bases not matched to a gene: 3. This CDR3 has 15 residues. Looked up from germline, CDR1 is KGHSH and CDR2 is LQKENI. Here the CDR3 reads CASSPGTGGDTEAFF. The CDR3 DNA reads TGTGCCAGCTCACCGGGGACAGGGGGGGACACTGAAGCTTTCTTT.

V is TRBV2 and J is TRBJ2-7; D unresolved. This CDR3 contains 12 residues. From germline, CDR1 is SNHLY and CDR2 FYNNEI. V was pared by 8 bases and J by 4 bases, with 12 bases between. The CDR3 reads CASLLTDYEQYF. For the CDR3, the DNA is TGTGCCAGCCTTCTTACCGATTACGAGCAGTACTTC.

Written as DNA, the CDR3 is TGTGCCAGCAAACCGCAGGGGCTCTGGCCCTTGGGCTACACCTTC. Encoded protein: CASKPQGLWPLGYTF. V gene TRBV27 combines with J gene TRBJ1-2; a weak D match, TRBD1 (6 bases). V was shortened by 7 bases and J by 8 bases, with 23 bases between the two germline ends. The CDR3 has 15 amino acids. Germline V lookup: CDR1 MNHEY, CDR2 SMNVEV (reference sequence).

This sequence joins TRBV10-2 and TRBJ2-7, with 13 bases fitting TRBD2. CDR1 and CDR2 (germline): WSHSY, SAAADI. The CDR3 spans 14 residues. Trimming took 8 bases from V and 2 from J; bases not matched to a gene: 3. CDR3 amino acids: CASGGTSGAYEQYF. CDR3 DNA sequence: TGCGCCAGCGGAGGGACTAGCGGGGCCTACGAGCAGTACTTC.

The gene calls are TRBV28 and TRBJ1-1; no clear D. V lost 6 bases and J lost 0, with 8 bases in between. The CDR3 totals 13 residues. Germline lookup yields CDR1 MDHEN and CDR2 SYDVKM. DNA of the CDR3: TGTGCCAGCAGCCGCATAATGAACACTGAAGCTTTCTTT. This translates into CASSRIMNTEAFF.

The chain uses TRBV30 and TRBJ1-5; D not certain. CDR3 length: 17 amino acids. V lost 2 bases to trimming and J lost 0 bases, with 17 bases between them. The germline CDR1 and CDR2 sequences are GTSNPN and SVGIG (reference sequence). The CDR3 loop is CAWSSGRYAYSNQPQHF. In DNA form, the CDR3 reads TGTGCCTGGAGTTCGGGCAGGTACGCCTATAGCAATCAGCCCCAGCATTTT.

This chain uses TRBV30 with TRBJ2-2; D may match TRBD1 or TRBD2 (5 bases each). V lost 0 bases and J lost 6, with 11 bases in between. This CDR3 spans 14 amino acids. Germline CDR1 and CDR2: GTSNPN and SVGIG (reference sequence). This CDR3 is CAWSVGRGAGELFF. The CDR3, as DNA: TGTGCCTGGAGTGTGGGACGCGGCGCCGGGGAGCTGTTTTTT.

This chain joins TRBV28 and TRBJ2-3; 8 bases are shared with TRBD2. V shed 7 bases and J 3 bases; nucleotides not matched to a gene: 6. The CDR3 has 14 amino acids. In germline, CDR1 is MDHEN, CDR2 SYDVKM. The CDR3 nucleotides are TGTGCCAGCAAAGCAGGACTAGCTACAGATACGCAGTATTTT. This gives the protein CASKAGLATDTQYF. The full variable domain, completed using reference TRBV28 and TRBJ2-3, is DVKVTQSSRYLVKRTGEKVFLECVQDMDHENMFWYRQDPGLGLRLIYFSYDVKMKEKGDIPEGYSVSREKKERFSLILESASTNQTSMYLCASKAGLATDTQYFGPGTRLTVL.

This clone was observed once. The chain has TRBV5-1 and TRBJ2-7; TRBD2 aligns across 9 bases. The trim removed 2 bases at V and 4 bases at J, leaving 4 bases unmatched. Germline V gene data show CDR1 as SGHRS and CDR2 as YFSETQ. The CDR3 spans 14 residues. This chain's CDR3 is CASSFSAGGYEQYF. In DNA, the CDR3 is TGCGCCAGCAGCTTTTCAGCGGGAGGTTACGAGCAGTACTTC.

The rearrangement uses TRBV29-1 and TRBJ2-1; TRBD1 aligns across 7 bases. This CDR3 contains 12 residues. CDR1 SQVTM and CDR2 ANQGSEA come from the germline V gene. Losses at the gene ends were 8 bases for V and 10 bases for J; bases not matched to a gene: 11. The DNA of the CDR3 is TGCAGCCACCGTCAACAGGGGTACGAGCAGTTCTTC. Residues: CSHRQQGYEQFF.

The chain has TRBV7-2 and TRBJ1-5; D unclear. Trimming stripped 1 base from V and 7 bases from J, with 8 bases between. CDR1 and CDR2 from the germline V gene are SGHTA and FQGNSA. The CDR3 runs to 13 residues. The CDR3 reads CASSLDLRQPQHF. CDR3 in DNA: TGTGCCAGCAGCTTAGATTTAAGGCAGCCCCAGCATTTT.

The chain is built from TRBV27 and TRBJ1-1; possible D gene TRBD1, 5 bases. Looked up from germline, CDR1 is MNHEY and CDR2 is SMNVEV (reference sequence). CDR3 length equals 14 residues. Trimming removed 10 bases at V and 8 bases at J, with 23 bases between. The CDR3 spells CANGGTDITREAFF. CDR3 nucleotide sequence: TGTGCCAACGGCGGGACCGACATTACAAGGGAAGCTTTCTTT.

With respect to this clone: The sample holds other DNA sequences that translate to the same CDR3. The chain employs TRBV18 and TRBJ1-5, with TRBD1 identical over 7 bases. Germline V lookup: CDR1 KGHSH, CDR2 LQKENI. This CDR3 region has 14 residues. V lost 2 bases, J lost 2 bases, and 0 bases stayed unmatched. Here the CDR3 reads CASSPTGGNQPQHF. CDR3 nucleotide sequence: TGTGCCAGCTCACCAACAGGGGGCAATCAGCCCCAGCATTTT.

The CDR3 loop is CASSGGRQRREQYF. The DNA of the CDR3 is TGTGCCAGCAGTGGGGGACGACAGCGACGCGAGCAGTACTTC. This chain links TRBV2 with TRBJ2-7; D may correspond to TRBD1 or TRBD2 (5 bases each). This CDR3 is built from 14 residues. Per the germline V gene, CDR1 is SNHLY and CDR2 is FYNNEI. The germline V and J ends were trimmed by 4 bases and 6 bases, with 16 bases remaining between them.

The chain has TRBV5-1 and TRBJ2-5, with TRBD1 matching 12 bases. The better agreement between TRBJ2-7 and the DNA end casts doubt on the J call. The CDR3 runs 14 residues. Germline V gene data show CDR1 as SGHRS and CDR2 as YFSETQ. The CDR3 here is CASDRGTGGNEQYF. The CDR3 DNA is TGCGCCAGCGATCGGGGGACAGGGGGCAACGAGCAGTACTTC.

V usage is TRBV28 and J usage is TRBJ2-1; D gene uncertain. CDR1 is MDHEN and CDR2 is SYDVKM in the germline V gene. Trimming took 2 bases from V and 0 from J, leaving 11 bases between them. CDR3 length: 16 residues. This CDR3 reads CASSLGPPTSYNEQFF. The CDR3 nucleotides read TGTGCCAGCAGTTTAGGGCCCCCTACCTCCTACAATGAGCAGTTCTTC.

This chain joins TRBV18 and TRBJ2-3; TRBD1 matches at 8 bases. CDR3 length: 14 amino acids. V was pared by 6 bases and J by 3 bases, with 5 bases of the junction left unmatched. Germline CDR1 KGHSH, CDR2 LQKENI. The CDR3 sequence is CASSAGQVTDTQYF. CDR3 DNA sequence: TGTGCCAGCTCGGCGGGACAGGTAACAGATACGCAGTATTTT.

CDR3 sequence reads: CASSLETGANEQYF. The CDR3 coding sequence is TGCGCCAGCAGCTTGGAGACAGGGGCCAACGAGCAGTACTTC. The V call is TRBV5-1, the J call TRBJ2-7; TRBD1 matches at 8 bases. CDR1 is SGHRS, CDR2 YFSETQ, per germline. The CDR3 is made up of 14 amino acids. The junction had 4 bases not matched to a gene; V was cut back by 0 bases and J by 5 bases.

The gene calls are TRBV5-1 and TRBJ2-5; TRBD2 matches 7 bases. The DNA end favors TRBJ2-7, so the J call may be wrong. This CDR3 region has 17 residues. Per the germline V gene, CDR1 is SGHRS and CDR2 is YFSETQ. CDR3 amino acids: CASSLALGDYSAYEQYF. The CDR3 nucleotides are TGCGCCAGCAGCTTGGCGCTTGGGGACTACTCAGCCTACGAGCAGTACTTC.

The J gene is TRBJ2-2, the V gene TRBV7-3; 12 bases fit TRBD2. Germline loops: CDR1 SGHTA, CDR2 FQGTGA. V was clipped by 5 bases and J by 6 bases; unmatched bases: 10. This CDR3 spans 17 amino acids. The DNA of the CDR3 is TGTGCCAGCAGCCGCACCCAGACTAGCGGGAGTGCCGGGGAGCTGTTTTTT. This gives the protein CASSRTQTSGSAGELFF.

This chain links TRBV19 with TRBJ2-1, with 8 bases fitting TRBD2. The V segment lost 2 bases and the J segment 1 base; nucleotides outside the gene matches: 7. Per the germline V gene, CDR1 is LNHDA and CDR2 is SQIVND (reference sequence). The CDR3 is made up of 17 amino acids. CDR3 amino acids: CASSIKTSDKSYNEQFF. DNA for the CDR3: TGTGCCAGTAGTATAAAGACTAGCGACAAGTCCTACAATGAGCAGTTCTTC.

The chain links TRBV10-3 to TRBJ2-1; 10 bases match TRBD1. The CDR3 is made up of 14 amino acids. After removal of 7 bases from V and 3 bases from J, the junction contained 3 bases not matched to a gene. Germline-derived CDR1 and CDR2 are ENHRY and SYGVKD. As DNA, the CDR3 is TGTGCCATCATGGGACAGGGGAACTACAATGAGCAGTTCTTC. Translation gives CAIMGQGNYNEQFF.